The present entry profiles one T cell receptor beta chain with its context. Its antigen is unknown. This sample is drawn from a study of identical twins. From germline, CDR1 is LNHNV and CDR2 YYDKDF (reference sequence). The CDR3 has 12 amino acids. V was shortened by 1 base and J by 11 bases, with 10 bases between the two germline ends. Study-wide results and caveats: The conclusions drew on cross-sectional statistical analysis instead of tracking the same donors.

One entry per CDR3 protein results from TCRdb running MiXCR on the 5' RACE reads. The sample yields 450,000 or so distinct CDR3 sequences, 14% seen once. These data also formed part of another study, on yellow fever vaccine responses in identical twins.

The chain uses TRBV15 and TRBJ2-3; D is uncertain. Sequenced material: CD4+ T cells sorted from blood. The receptor's source is a woman between 18 and 29 years old in good health. The CDR3 sequence: CATSRGAVLQYF. CDR3 coding DNA: TGTGCCACCAGCAGAGGGGCCGTCCTGCAGTATTTT. Variable domain in full (rest from reference TRBV15 and TRBJ2-3): DAMVIQNPRYQVTQFGKPVTLSCSQTLNHNVMYWYQQKSSQAPKLLFHYYDKDFNNEADTPDNFQSRRPNTSFCFLDIRSPGLGDTAMYLCATSRGAVLQYFGPGTRLTVL.